This TCR beta chain came from a study of blood T cell repertoires in COVID-19. At the level of the study: T cells, B-cell-depleted T cells, or PBMCs supplied cDNA or gDNA.

The length of the CDR3 is 13 residues. Trimming took off 8 bases at V and 1 base at J, with 11 bases between the two ends. Germline loops: CDR1 LNHDA, CDR2 SQIVND (reference sequence). Original data processing: Amplification from reference gene primers served as the basis for estimated nucleated cell counts. Here immunoSEQ multiplex PCR was the method, and the copy in TCRdb shows in-frame clones only, minus some. V and J calls and clone size come straight from that table; D and trimming were deduced from the DNA. The table has around 250,000 clones, around 84% seen once; the top ten hold about 1.5%. Sequenced input: peripheral blood. V usage is TRBV19 and J usage is TRBJ1-1; no clear D. This receptor was identified in a woman in her thirties or forties who had recovered from COVID-19. Here the CDR3 reads CASQEGKNTEAFF. CDR3 in DNA: TGTGCCAGTCAGGAGGGCAAGAACACTGAAGCTTTCTTT.